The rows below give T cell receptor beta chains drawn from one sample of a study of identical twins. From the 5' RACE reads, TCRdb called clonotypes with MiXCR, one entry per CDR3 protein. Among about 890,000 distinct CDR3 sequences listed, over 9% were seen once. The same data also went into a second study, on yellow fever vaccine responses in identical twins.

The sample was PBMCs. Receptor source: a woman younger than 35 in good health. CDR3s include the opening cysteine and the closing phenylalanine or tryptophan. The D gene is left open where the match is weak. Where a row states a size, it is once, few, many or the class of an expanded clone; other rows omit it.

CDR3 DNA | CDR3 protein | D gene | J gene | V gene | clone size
TGTGCCAGCAGCTCTTATACTAGCGCGCACAATGAGCAGTTCTTC | CASSSYTSAHNEQFF | TRBD2 | TRBJ2-1 | TRBV11-2 | few
TGCGCCAGCCGCACCCGGGTCGAATCGTCCTATGGCTACACCTTC | CASRTRVESSYGYTF | . | TRBJ1-2 | TRBV5-1 | few
TGTGCCAGCAGCCTTCGACAGGGTAATTGGGAGACCCAGTACTTC | CASSLRQGNWETQYF | TRBD1 | TRBJ2-5 | TRBV16 | .
TGCAGCGTTGAACTAGCGGGTGAGCAGTTCTTC | CSVELAGEQFF | TRBD2 | TRBJ2-1 | TRBV29-1 | .
TGCGCCAGCAGCCCGTATACCGGGACAGTGAACACTGAAGCTTTCTTT | CASSPYTGTVNTEAFF | TRBD1 | TRBJ1-1 | TRBV5-1 | .
TGTGCCAGCAGTTTATATCCAGGGGGTGGCGAGCAGTACTTC | CASSLYPGGGEQYF | TRBD1 | TRBJ2-7 | TRBV27 | many
TGTGCCAGCAGCCAAAGATCCGGGACAGGGGAAGGCTACACCTTC | CASSQRSGTGEGYTF | TRBD1 | TRBJ1-2 | TRBV3-1 | .
TGTGCCAGCAGTTCAGGGACAGGGGGCTTAAACATTCAGTACTTC | CASSSGTGGLNIQYF | TRBD1 | TRBJ2-4 | TRBV12-3/TRBV12-4 | .
TGTGCCAGCAGCTATTCGGAGGGATGGTATTCTGAGCAGTTCTTC | CASSYSEGWYSEQFF | . | TRBJ2-1 | TRBV7-9 | few
TGTGCCAGCAGCCCAAACACCGACAAAAACATTCAGTACTTC | CASSPNTDKNIQYF | . | TRBJ2-4 | TRBV11-2 | .
TGTGCCAGCAGTGACCCCAGGGCTTACGGCACTGCCTACGAGCAGTACTTC | CASSDPRAYGTAYEQYF | . | TRBJ2-7 | TRBV6-4 | .
TGTGCCAGCAGTTTCCCCGGTGCGGGAGGATTCGCAGATACGCAGTATTTT | CASSFPGAGGFADTQYF | TRBD2 | TRBJ2-3 | TRBV12-3/TRBV12-4 | few
TGTGCCACCAGTGATTCCCGGGACCAGCAGTACTTC | CATSDSRDQQYF | . | TRBJ2-7 | TRBV24-1 | .
TGTGCCAGTAGTCCGTTTTTCCCCGCCAATTCACCCCTCCACTTT | CASSPFFPANSPLHF | . | TRBJ1-6 | TRBV19 | few
TGCGCCAGCAGCCTTATCAGGGGGCTTAGCGAAAAACTGTTTTTT | CASSLIRGLSEKLFF | TRBD1 | TRBJ1-4 | TRBV4-1 | many
TGCAGCGCCGCTGCACAGGAAACCTACGAGCAGTACTTC | CSAAAQETYEQYF | . | TRBJ2-7 | TRBV29-1 | .
TGTGCCAGCTCACCCCCGACAGTTGATGAGCAGTTCTTC | CASSPPTVDEQFF | . | TRBJ2-1 | TRBV18 | .
TGCGCCAGCAGCCAGGGCAATATAGGCTACACCTTC | CASSQGNIGYTF | . | TRBJ1-2 | TRBV4-1 | .
TGCGCCAGCAGCCGTAGCGGGGCTACCAACAATGAGCAGTTCTTC | CASSRSGATNNEQFF | TRBD2 | TRBJ2-1 | TRBV5-1 | few
TGTGCCAGCAGCTTGGAAGGTAGGGGGGCGAGAAATGAGCAGTTCTTC | CASSLEGRGARNEQFF | . | TRBJ2-1 | TRBV5-4 | .
TGTGCCAGCAGTGAATATCTGACCGCCTACGAGCAGTACTTC | CASSEYLTAYEQYF | . | TRBJ2-7 | TRBV25-1 | many
TGTGCCAGCAGTTCCCGGACAGGGGTCCCCAATGAGCAGTTCTTC | CASSSRTGVPNEQFF | TRBD1 | TRBJ2-1 | TRBV28 | few
TGTGCCAGCAGTTTAGGGCAGCGGGGCGCGGGTTCACCCCTCCACTTT | CASSLGQRGAGSPLHF | . | TRBJ1-6 | TRBV27 | few
TGTGCCAGCAGCTTAGCGTGGGACAAGAATGAGCAGTTCTTC | CASSLAWDKNEQFF | . | TRBJ2-1 | TRBV7-2 | .
TGCGCCAGCAGCATAGACAGGTACAATGAGCAGTTCTTC | CASSIDRYNEQFF | . | TRBJ2-1 | TRBV5-1 | many
TGTGCCAGCAGCCCAAGGACCAGACTTTACGAGCAGTACTTC | CASSPRTRLYEQYF | . | TRBJ2-7 | TRBV7-8 | few
TGTGCCAGCAGTCCAAGAGCGTACACAGATACGCAGTATTTT | CASSPRAYTDTQYF | . | TRBJ2-3 | TRBV28 | .
TGCAGTGTGTCAGGGGGATCGGGTCAGCCCCAGCATTTT | CSVSGGSGQPQHF | TRBD1 | TRBJ1-5 | TRBV20-1 | .
TGTGCCGGGAGAGCCCGACTAGTCTACGAGCAGTACTTC | CAGRARLVYEQYF | . | TRBJ2-7 | TRBV3-1 | .
TGTGCCAGCAGTCCTGCCCTACTAGCAGCGAACACCGGGGAGCTGTTTTTT | CASSPALLAANTGELFF | . | TRBJ2-2 | TRBV11-3 | .
TGCGCCAGCAGCCAGGCAGGGGGGGTGACCGGGGAGCTGTTTTTT | CASSQAGGVTGELFF | . | TRBJ2-2 | TRBV4-1 | .
TGCGCCAGCAGCTGGGGCGACCATAGCAATCAGCCCCAGCATTTT | CASSWGDHSNQPQHF | . | TRBJ1-5 | TRBV5-1 | many
TGCAGTGCTAGAGATCTGGAGGCGACTAGCGGTCCCTACGAGCAGTACTTC | CSARDLEATSGPYEQYF | TRBD2 | TRBJ2-7 | TRBV20-1 | .
TGTGCCAGCATCGGACAGCGAGACTATGGCTACACCTTC | CASIGQRDYGYTF | . | TRBJ1-2 | TRBV7-9 | few
TGTGCCAGCAGCTCGGCCGGGGCCGGGGAGCTGTTTTTT | CASSSAGAGELFF | . | TRBJ2-2 | TRBV6-2/TRBV6-3 | .
TGCAGTGCTAGAGAATCACGCCCCGGACGGGTCAACACTGAAGCTTTCTTT | CSARESRPGRVNTEAFF | . | TRBJ1-1 | TRBV20-1 | few
TGCAGTGCTGGGGGGGGGGCCTACGAGCAGTACTTC | CSAGGGAYEQYF | TRBD2 | TRBJ2-7 | TRBV20-1 | .
TGTGCCAGTAGTTGGGACAGGCTATACAATGAGCAGTTCTTC | CASSWDRLYNEQFF | TRBD1 | TRBJ2-1 | TRBV19 | few
TGCGCCAGCAGCTACGGGACAGGCGGTCCCGGGGAGCTGTTTTTT | CASSYGTGGPGELFF | TRBD1 | TRBJ2-2 | TRBV5-1 | few
TGTGCCAGCAGCCCGGGAGAGACAAAGACTAGGAGTGAAAAACTGTTTTTT | CASSPGETKTRSEKLFF | . | TRBJ1-4 | TRBV12-3/TRBV12-4 | few
TGTGCCAGCAGCTCCCAACCATTCGTAGCGGGAGTAAGGGATACGCAGTATTTT | CASSSQPFVAGVRDTQYF | TRBD2 | TRBJ2-3 | TRBV11-3 | few
TGTGCCACCAGTGGGACTAGCGGGAGATCAGATACGCAGTATTTT | CATSGTSGRSDTQYF | TRBD2 | TRBJ2-3 | TRBV24-1 | .
TGTGCTAGTGGTTTGTACCTGGGGGCGAGTAATGGCTACACCTTC | CASGLYLGASNGYTF | . | TRBJ1-2 | TRBV12-5 | .